This TCR beta chain was identified during a study of blood T cell repertoires in COVID-19. The overall study: T cells, B-cell-depleted T cells, or PBMCs supplied cDNA or gDNA.

V was clipped by 0 bases and J by 6 bases; unmatched bases: 6. This CDR3 is 15 amino acids long. Germline-derived CDR1 and CDR2 are SGHRS and YFSETQ. The repertoire was sequenced with immunoSEQ multiplex PCR; TCRdb's copy has only in-frame clones and lacks some. The profile shows approximately 90,000 clones, around nine tenths of them singletons. This chain links TRBV5-1 with TRBJ2-1; 7 bases are a match to TRBD1. The sample was peripheral blood. This TCR came from a woman in her seventies with acute or convalescent COVID-19. Here the CDR3 reads CASSLAITGVNEQFF. Written as DNA, the CDR3 is TGCGCCAGCAGCTTGGCCATAACAGGGGTCAATGAGCAGTTCTTC.